This T cell receptor beta chain was identified during a study of beta chain features in type 1 diabetes. This clone was found a few times. Every isolated RNA sample was fully reverse transcribed, so sequencing captured expressed TCRB transcripts. Here immunoSEQ multiplex PCR was the method, and the copy in TCRdb shows in-frame clones only, minus some. In the table there are a few hundred thousand clones, around 16% of which are singletons. Germline CDR1 and CDR2: SNHLY and FYNNEI. The CDR3 contains 11 residues. Trimming took off 7 bases at V and 5 bases at J, with 8 bases between the two ends. Sequencing used naive CD4+ T cells from blood. The chain is built from TRBV2 and TRBJ2-5; tentative D call: TRBD2 (5 bases). This clonotype originated in a woman aged 18-35 years in good health. CDR3 sequence reads: CASTGKETQYF. In DNA, the CDR3 is TGTGCCAGCACCGGGAAGGAGACCCAGTACTTC. The full variable domain, completed using reference TRBV2 and TRBJ2-5, is EPEVTQTPSHQVTQMGQEVILRCVPISNHLYFYWYRQILGQKVEFLVSFYNNEISEKSEIFDDQFSVERPDGSNFTLKIRSTKLEDSAMYFCASTGKETQYFGPGTRLLVL.